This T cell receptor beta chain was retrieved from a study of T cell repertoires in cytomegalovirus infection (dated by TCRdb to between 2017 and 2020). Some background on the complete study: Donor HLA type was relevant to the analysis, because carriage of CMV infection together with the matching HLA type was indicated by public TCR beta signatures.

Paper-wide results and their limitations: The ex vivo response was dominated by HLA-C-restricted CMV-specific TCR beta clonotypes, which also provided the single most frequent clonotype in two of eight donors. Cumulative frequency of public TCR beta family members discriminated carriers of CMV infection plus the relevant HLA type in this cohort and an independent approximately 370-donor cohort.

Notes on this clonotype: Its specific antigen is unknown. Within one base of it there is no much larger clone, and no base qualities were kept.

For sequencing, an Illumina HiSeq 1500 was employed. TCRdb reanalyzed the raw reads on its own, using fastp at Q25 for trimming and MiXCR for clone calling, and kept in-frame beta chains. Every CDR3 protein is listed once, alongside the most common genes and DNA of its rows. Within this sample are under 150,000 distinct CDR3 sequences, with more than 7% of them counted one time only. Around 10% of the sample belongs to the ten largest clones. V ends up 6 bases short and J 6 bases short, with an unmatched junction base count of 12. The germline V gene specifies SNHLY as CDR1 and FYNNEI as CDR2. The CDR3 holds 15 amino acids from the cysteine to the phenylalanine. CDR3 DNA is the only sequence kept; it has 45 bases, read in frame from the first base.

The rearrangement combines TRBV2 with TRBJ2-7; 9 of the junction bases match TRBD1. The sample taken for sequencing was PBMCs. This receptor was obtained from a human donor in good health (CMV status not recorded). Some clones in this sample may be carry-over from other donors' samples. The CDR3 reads CASSVSSGTGIEQYF. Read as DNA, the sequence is TGTGCCAGCAGCGTTAGTAGTGGGACAGGGATCGAGCAGTACTTC.